This TCR beta chain comes out of a study of OX40 agonist ivuxolimab in advanced cancers. Study-wide context: It was permissible to have had prior anti-PD-1, anti-PD-L1 or anti-CTLA-4 therapy, and less than 45% had some.

Whole-study findings and limits: CD8+ T cells averaged more expanded clones than CD4+.

Method: immunoSEQ multiplex PCR; TCRdb's copy keeps in-frame clones and lacks some. The sample shows about 27,000 clones, more than 70% of them seen only once. Deletions cut 6 bases from V and 5 bases from J, with 11 bases between. Germline CDR1 is SGHKS and CDR2 is YYEKEE (reference sequence). The CDR3 runs 12 residues. On this clone: The antigen is undetermined.

This material consisted of CD4+ or CD8+ T cells sorted from blood, taken in a trial of the OX40 agonist ivuxolimab. This TCR was sampled from an adult with an advanced solid tumor such as melanoma, head and neck, liver or kidney cancer. This chain links TRBV5-5 with TRBJ2-5, with D unclear. As DNA, the CDR3 is TGTGCCAGCACCTTCACCGGGGAGACCCAGTACTTC. Translated, it gives CASTFTGETQYF.